The sequence of this TCR beta chain was determined in a study of blood T cell repertoires in COVID-19. Across the study: Sites in the United States, Italy and Spain provided acute and convalescent COVID-19 samples. The analysed material was cDNA or gDNA that came from T cells, B-cell-depleted T cells, or PBMCs.

As processed by the authors: Reference gene primer amplification yielded estimated nucleated cell counts. This table comes from immunoSEQ multiplex PCR, and its TCRdb copy is limited to in-frame clones, with some not included. The DNA was the basis for D and trimming; V, J and clone size are from that table. There are some 370,000 clones in the sample; around 89% occur only once, and roughly 6.8% lies in the top ten. This CDR3 comprises 15 residues. CDR1 is LGHDT and CDR2 is YNNKEL in the germline V gene (reference sequence). V was trimmed by 0 bases and J by 7 bases, leaving 15 bases between them. Source material: peripheral blood. This receptor was taken from a man aged 18 to 29 with active or convalescent COVID-19. The V and J genes are TRBV3-1 (or the pseudogene TRBV3-2) and TRBJ1-2; no clear D gene. The CDR3 nucleotides are TGTGCCAGCAGCCAAGAAGTGGTGCTAATTAGTGGCTACACCTTC. Its protein is CASSQEVVLISGYTF.